This entry is about one TCR beta chain. Those enrolled in Seattle joined during active infection and were followed longitudinally afterward. Original processing notes: By means of reference gene primer amplification, nucleated cell counts were estimated. Assay: immunoSEQ multiplex PCR; the TCRdb copy retains only in-frame clones and omits some. From that table come the V and J calls and clone size; the DNA was used to work out D and trimming. The sample carries some 60,000 clones, over 60% recorded once. The ends lost 8 bases at V and 4 bases at J; junction bases unmatched: 10. Germline V gives CDR1 MNHEY, CDR2 SVGAGI. The CDR3 length is 14 residues. The entry originates in a study of blood T cell repertoires in COVID-19. On the study more broadly: Italy, Spain and the United States were the sources of the convalescent and acute COVID-19 samples. T cells, B-cell-depleted T cells, or PBMCs supplied cDNA or gDNA.

Sequenced sample: peripheral blood. The chain recombines TRBV6-5 with TRBJ1-2; 7 positions agree with TRBD1. This sequence originates from a young man with COVID-19, enrolled during active disease. The CDR3 bases are TGTGCCAGCGGACCAGGGGGACTCAGCTATGGCTACACCTTC. Translated: CASGPGGLSYGYTF.